A selection of T cell receptor beta chains follows, all from one sample in a study of blood T cells in healthy people across ages. From the 5' RACE reads, TCRdb called clonotypes with MiXCR, one entry per CDR3 protein. The top ten clones hold more than 20% of a sample with over 1,500,000 distinct CDR3 sequences, around 42% of them seen once. The sequenced sample consisted of blood. Every receptor here comes from a human donor in good health. Both conserved end residues are part of each CDR3. The order of the fields is V gene, clone size, J gene, D gene, CDR3 length, CDR3 DNA, CDR3 protein. The D gene is left open where the match is weak. The size of a clone is reported for some rows only, either as once, few or many, or as a class for expanded clones.

>TRBV20-1|few|TRBJ2-7|.|12
TGCAGTGCTAGAACTATGGGGCTCGAGCAGTACTTC
CSARTMGLEQYF
>TRBV24-1|.|TRBJ2-7|.|14
TGTGCCACCAGTGAGGGCGGGACCACCTACGAGCAGTACTTC
CATSEGGTTYEQYF
>TRBV7-2|few|TRBJ2-5|.|16
TGTGCCAGCAGCGAACAGGGATTAGCGCCTCAAGAGACCCAGTACTTC
CASSEQGLAPQETQYF
>TRBV7-2|few|TRBJ1-6|TRBD1|15
TGTGCCAGCAGCTTAGTGGGACAGGGTAATTCACCCCTCCACTTT
CASSLVGQGNSPLHF
>TRBV27|.|TRBJ2-3|.|17
TGTGCCAGCAAACCTCATTCGGGGATTACTAGCACAGATACGCAGTATTTT
CASKPHSGITSTDTQYF
>TRBV9|few|TRBJ2-3|TRBD1|16
TGTGCCAGCAGCCCAGGACAGGGGGAAGGGGCCTATACGCAGTATTTT
CASSPGQGEGAYTQYF
>TRBV9|few|TRBJ2-6|TRBD1|18
TGTGCCAGCAGCGTTTCGGACAGGGGGGCCTTAGGGGCCAACGTCCTGACTTTC
CASSVSDRGALGANVLTF
>TRBV7-9|few|TRBJ1-2|TRBD1|13
TGTGCCAGCACCGCTACAGGGGCTACGGGCTACACCTTC
CASTATGATGYTF
>TRBV9|.|TRBJ1-5|.|13
TGTGCCAGCAGCGTGGCTACCAATCAGCCCCAGCATTTT
CASSVATNQPQHF
>TRBV2|few|TRBJ1-1|.|13
TGTGCCAGCAGTGGTGTTTCTGATTCTGAAGCTTTCTTT
CASSGVSDSEAFF
>TRBV30|.|TRBJ2-7|.|12
TGTGCCTGGAGTAGCACGGGCTACGAGCAGTACTTC
CAWSSTGYEQYF
>TRBV27|few|TRBJ1-2|.|16
TGTGCCAGCCGATACCCTCGTGGCTCCCGGCTCTATGGCTACACCTTC
CASRYPRGSRLYGYTF
>TRBV4-1|.|TRBJ2-5|.|15
TGCGCCAGCAGCCAAGGAGGGGGGGTTGGGGAGACCCAGTACTTC
CASSQGGGVGETQYF
>TRBV2|.|TRBJ2-1|.|11
TGTGCCAGCTGGAGTTCGCATGAGCAGTTCTTC
CASWSSHEQFF
>TRBV20-1|.|TRBJ2-4|.|14
TGCAGTGCCCCCACCTGGGGACTGGGAAACATTCAGTACTTC
CSAPTWGLGNIQYF
>TRBV13|.|TRBJ1-1|TRBD1|12
TGTGCCAGCAGCATGGACAGGGTGGAGGCTTTCTTT
CASSMDRVEAFF
>TRBV12-3/TRBV12-4|.|TRBJ2-7|.|13
TGTGCCAGCAGGGAGACAGGAACCTACGAGCAGTACTTC
CASRETGTYEQYF
>TRBV20-1|.|TRBJ2-7|TRBD1|13
TGCAGTGCGGCCGGGACAGCCACCGTCGAGCAGTACTTC
CSAAGTATVEQYF
>TRBV27|.|TRBJ1-2|.|12
TGTGCCAGCAGTTTTCGCCCGTATGGCTACACCTTC
CASSFRPYGYTF
>TRBV29-1|.|TRBJ1-1|TRBD1|15
TGCAGCGTTGAAGATCTCCGCAGGGGGCTTAGTGAAGCTTTCTTT
CSVEDLRRGLSEAFF
>TRBV5-1|.|TRBJ2-7|.|16
TGCGCCAGCAAGCCCCTCCCCATGGGGGTCGGTTTCGAGCAGTACTTC
CASKPLPMGVGFEQYF
>TRBV5-1|few|TRBJ2-5|.|15
TGCGCCGGCAGCTTGGCTGGGTATTATGGGGAGACCCAGTACTTC
CAGSLAGYYGETQYF
>TRBV4-3|.|TRBJ1-4|TRBD1|17
TGCGCCAGCAGCCGCGTGCCCAACAGGGGGACTAATGAAAAACTGTTTTTT
CASSRVPNRGTNEKLFF
>TRBV12-5|.|TRBJ2-7|.|16
TGTGCTAGTGGTTTGGTCGCCGGGACCCCCTCCTACGAGCAGTACTTC
CASGLVAGTPSYEQYF
>TRBV12-3/TRBV12-4|many|TRBJ1-2|.|13
TGTGCCAGCAGTTCTTCAGGACTCTATGGCTACACCTTC
CASSSSGLYGYTF
>TRBV5-6|.|TRBJ2-3|TRBD1|16
TGTGCCAGCAGCTCGCCGGGACAGACCGGCACAGATACGCAGTATTTT
CASSSPGQTGTDTQYF
>TRBV3-1|.|TRBJ2-3|TRBD2|15
TGTGCCAGCAGCCAAGTTACGGCGGGAGAGAATACGCAGTATTTT
CASSQVTAGENTQYF
>TRBV3-1|.|TRBJ2-5|TRBD1|14
TGTGCCAGCAGCCAAAGCGACAGGGTAGAGACCCAGTACTTC
CASSQSDRVETQYF
>TRBV12-3/TRBV12-4|few|TRBJ2-1|.|13
TGTGCCAGCAGTTTGACAGAGGACAATGAGCAGTTCTTC
CASSLTEDNEQFF
>TRBV7-9|few|TRBJ1-4|.|9
TGTGCCGGGGGTGAAAAACTGTTTTTT
CAGGEKLFF
>TRBV7-9|.|TRBJ1-5|.|12
TGTGCCAGCAGCTCCCTGGATCAGCCCCAGCATTTT
CASSSLDQPQHF
>TRBV3-1|.|TRBJ2-3|TRBD1|14
TGTGCCAGCAGCCAAGCAGGGGGCCCAGATACGCAGTATTTT
CASSQAGGPDTQYF
>TRBV12-3/TRBV12-4|few|TRBJ2-5|.|13
TGTGCCAGCAGTTTGACCCGCTCGAGGGAGCAGTACTTC
CASSLTRSREQYF
>TRBV7-2|.|TRBJ1-1|.|14
TGTGCCAGCAGCTTAGAGGCGCAGGGGATTGAAGCTTTCTTT
CASSLEAQGIEAFF
>TRBV7-2|.|TRBJ2-7|TRBD2|15
TGTACCAGCAGCTCTTTAGCGGGCCCAGACAATGAGCAGTACTTC
CTSSSLAGPDNEQYF
>TRBV7-6|.|TRBJ1-4|.|16
TGTGCCAGCAGGGGCCAATCAGGGAGCACTAATGAAAAACTGTTTTTT
CASRGQSGSTNEKLFF
>TRBV20-1|few|TRBJ2-1|.|17
TGCAGTGCTAGAGGTTTAGGGGACCCCATATTAGCCAATGAGCAGTTCTTC
CSARGLGDPILANEQFF
>TRBV7-2|few|TRBJ1-6|.|14
TGTGCCAGCAGCTTAGCGAGAGGAGATTCACCCCTCCACTTT
CASSLARGDSPLHF
>TRBV5-1|.|TRBJ2-5|.|14
TGCGCCAGCAGCTTGGACATCTTTTCAGAGACCCAGTACTTC
CASSLDIFSETQYF
>TRBV5-1|few|TRBJ2-1|.|15
TGCGCCAGCAGCTTGAGCCAGGGAATTGACAATGAGCAGTTCTTC
CASSLSQGIDNEQFF